Listed here are 8 T cell receptor beta chains from one sample, sequenced in a study of shared clonotypes between healthy human individuals. The method was immunoSEQ multiplex PCR; TCRdb's version includes in-frame clones alone and lacks a portion of them. The sample has about 2.4 million clones, just over 90% seen once; the top ten hold around 0.14%. Sequencing input: naive CD4+ T cells sorted from blood. Subset specified: CD45RA+ positively selected. These receptors all stem from a man in his late teens or twenties in good health.

J is TRBJ2-5 and V is TRBV27, with 9 bases aligning to TRBD1. The J call may be wrong; the DNA end is better matched by TRBJ2-7. The CDR3 is 15 residues long. Germline assignment: CDR1 MNHEY and CDR2 SMNVEV (reference sequence). CDR3 in amino acids: CASSLGTGPTYEQYF. CDR3 sequence (DNA): TGTGCCAGCAGTTTAGGGACAGGGCCCACCTACGAGCAGTACTTC.

This chain links TRBV25-1 with TRBJ1-2; D is ambiguous. Germline V gene sequence: CDR1 MGHDK, CDR2 SYGVNS. The CDR3 has 13 amino acids. V gave up 6 bases and J gave up 2 bases, with 10 bases separating them. This chain's CDR3 is CASRDERNYGYTF. The DNA of the CDR3 is TGTGCCAGCAGGGACGAAAGGAACTATGGCTACACCTTC.

This chain's CDR3 is CSAADAEAFF. The CDR3 bases are TGCAGCGCCGCAGACGCTGAAGCTTTCTTT. The V and J genes are TRBV29-1 and TRBJ1-1, with no clear D. V gave up 7 bases and J gave up 6 bases, with 9 bases separating them. Per the germline V gene, CDR1 is SQVTM and CDR2 is ANQGSEA. The CDR3 contains 10 residues.

CDR3 amino acids: CASSPTSGRGGQFF. The CDR3 DNA reads as TGTGCCAGCAGCCCCACTAGCGGCCGGGGGGGGCAGTTCTTC. The genes are TRBV7-9 and TRBJ2-1, with 8 bases lining up with TRBD2. The CDR3 runs to 14 residues. Per the germline V gene, CDR1 is SEHNR and CDR2 is FQNEAQ (reference sequence). The J segment lost 12 bases and the V segment lost 5 bases, leaving 12 bases of the junction unmatched. Based on the CDR3 plus reference TRBV7-9 and TRBJ2-1, the full variable domain is DTGVSQNPRHKITKRGQNVTFRCDPISEHNRLYWYRQTLGQGPEFLTYFQNEAQLEKSRLLSDRFSAERPKGSFSTLEIQRTEQGDSAMYLCASSPTSGRGGQFFGPGTRLTVL.

The chain is built from TRBV7-9 and TRBJ2-1, with D unresolved. The length of the CDR3 is 17 residues. Deletions cut 1 base from V and 2 bases from J, with 15 bases between. The germline CDR1 and CDR2 sequences are SEHNR and FQNEAQ (reference sequence). Here the CDR3 DNA reads TGTGCCAGCAGCTTAGTCACGGCCATAAATACCTACAATGAGCAGTTCTTC. Protein product: CASSLVTAINTYNEQFF. The full variable domain, rest sourced from reference TRBV7-9 and TRBJ2-1, is DTGVSQNPRHKITKRGQNVTFRCDPISEHNRLYWYRQTLGQGPEFLTYFQNEAQLEKSRLLSDRFSAERPKGSFSTLEIQRTEQGDSAMYLCASSLVTAINTYNEQFFGPGTRLTVL.

The rearrangement joins TRBV7-2 to TRBJ2-7; 7 bases map to TRBD1. The CDR3 is 13 residues long. Germline CDR1 SGHTA, CDR2 FQGNSA. Trimming removed 4 bases from V and 4 bases from J; junction bases left unmatched: 4. CDR3 in amino acids: CASSWTGTYEQYF. As DNA, the CDR3 is TGTGCCAGCAGCTGGACAGGAACTTACGAGCAGTACTTC.

The genes are TRBV6-5 and TRBJ1-4; no firm D call. Germline CDR1 is MNHEY and CDR2 is SVGAGI. The CDR3 has 15 residues. V lost 0 bases and J 4 bases, leaving 9 bases between the germline ends. The CDR3 is CASSYSSGNNEKLFF. CDR3 coding DNA: TGTGCCAGCAGTTACTCGTCTGGGAATAATGAAAAACTGTTTTTT.

This clone came up a few times. J is TRBJ1-1 and V is TRBV29-1; D unclear. Germline CDR1 and CDR2: SQVTM and ANQGSEA. This CDR3 is built from 13 residues. Deletions cut 1 base from V and 0 bases from J, with 6 bases between. CDR3 region: CSVEVDMNTEAFF. The CDR3 DNA reads TGCAGCGTTGAAGTGGATATGAACACTGAAGCTTTCTTT.